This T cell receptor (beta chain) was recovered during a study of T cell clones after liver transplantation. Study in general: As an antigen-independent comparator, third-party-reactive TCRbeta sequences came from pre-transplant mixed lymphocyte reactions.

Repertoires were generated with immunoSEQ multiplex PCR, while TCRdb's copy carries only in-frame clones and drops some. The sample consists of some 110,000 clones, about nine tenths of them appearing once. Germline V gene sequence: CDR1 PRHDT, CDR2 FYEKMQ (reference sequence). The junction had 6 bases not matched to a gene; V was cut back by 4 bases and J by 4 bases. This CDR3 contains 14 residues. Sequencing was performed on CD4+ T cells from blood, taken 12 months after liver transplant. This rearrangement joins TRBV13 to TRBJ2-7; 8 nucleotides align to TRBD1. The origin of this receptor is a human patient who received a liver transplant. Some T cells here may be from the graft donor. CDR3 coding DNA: TGTGCCAGCAGCTCCACCGGGACAGGATACGAGCAGTACTTC. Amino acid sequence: CASSSTGTGYEQYF.